The entry below describes one T cell receptor (beta chain). What it binds is not known. Trimming pared 2 bases from V and 12 bases from J, leaving 8 bases between. The CDR3 is made up of 12 amino acids. Germline-derived CDR1 and CDR2 are MNHEY and SMNVEV (reference sequence). Bulk libraries came from a prior protocol with listed TCR primers. Each CDR3 protein is one row after TCRdb ran MiXCR on the PCR reads. This table has some 320,000 distinct CDR3 sequences, over 20% appearing once. The data were taken from a study of molecular identifiers for immune sequencing clone quantification. Points from the study as a whole: Sizes of clones that are highly expanded could be underestimated (if identical TCR molecules share a barcode).

Sorting captured naive CD8 T cells as CD8+CD4-CCR7+CD45RA+. The source of this sequence is a human donor in good health. Some libraries in this study had Jurkat cell RNA spiked in. The sample comprised naive CD8+ T cells from blood, with Jurkat cell RNA spiked in. Subset given: FACS-sorted CD8+CD4-CCR7+CD45RA+ naive T cells. This rearrangement joins TRBV27 to TRBJ1-6; D call uncertain. Here the CDR3 reads CASSLEGLPLHF. CDR3 in DNA: TGTGCCAGCAGTTTAGAGGGTCTACCCCTCCACTTT.